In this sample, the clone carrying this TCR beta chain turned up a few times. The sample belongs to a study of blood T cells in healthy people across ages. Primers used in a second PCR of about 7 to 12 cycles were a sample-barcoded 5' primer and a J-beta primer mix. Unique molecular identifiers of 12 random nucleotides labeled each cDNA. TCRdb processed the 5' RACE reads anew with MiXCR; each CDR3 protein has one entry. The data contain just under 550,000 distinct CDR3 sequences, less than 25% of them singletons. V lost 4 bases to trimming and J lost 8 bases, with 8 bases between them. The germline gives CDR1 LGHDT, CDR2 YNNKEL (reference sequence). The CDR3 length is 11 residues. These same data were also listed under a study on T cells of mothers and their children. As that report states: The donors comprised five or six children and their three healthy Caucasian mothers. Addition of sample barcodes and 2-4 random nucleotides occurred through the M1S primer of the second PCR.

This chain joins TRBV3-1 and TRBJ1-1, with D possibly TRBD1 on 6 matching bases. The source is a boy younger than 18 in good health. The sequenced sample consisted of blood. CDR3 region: CASSPGQEAFF. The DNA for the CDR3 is TGTGCCAGCAGCCCAGGACAGGAAGCTTTCTTT.